This TCR beta chain emerged from a study of T cells in localized non-small cell lung cancer. This clone has just a few counts. Antigen unknown. Repertoires were generated with immunoSEQ multiplex PCR, while TCRdb's copy carries only in-frame clones and drops some. The sample has more than 850 clones; roughly a fifth are singletons. Study outcomes and limitations: Adjacent uninvolved lung had the highest clonality, suggesting focused antigen responses. The study detected a median approximately 55 of the top 100 tumor clones in adjacent lung. A raised T cell density in blood coincided with lengthier overall survival.

The CDR3 contains 14 residues. Per germline, CDR1 LGHNT and CDR2 FRNRAP. The receptor was derived from a female donor older than 55 with stage I lung adenocarcinoma. This chain connects TRBV12-5 to TRBJ2-4; D perhaps matches TRBD1 (6 bases). The sample here was normal lung tissue next to the tumor, taken before any cancer treatment. DNA of the CDR3: TGTGCCAGCACCACAGGGCTAGCCAAAAACATTCAGTACTTC. Amino acid sequence: CASTTGLAKNIQYF.